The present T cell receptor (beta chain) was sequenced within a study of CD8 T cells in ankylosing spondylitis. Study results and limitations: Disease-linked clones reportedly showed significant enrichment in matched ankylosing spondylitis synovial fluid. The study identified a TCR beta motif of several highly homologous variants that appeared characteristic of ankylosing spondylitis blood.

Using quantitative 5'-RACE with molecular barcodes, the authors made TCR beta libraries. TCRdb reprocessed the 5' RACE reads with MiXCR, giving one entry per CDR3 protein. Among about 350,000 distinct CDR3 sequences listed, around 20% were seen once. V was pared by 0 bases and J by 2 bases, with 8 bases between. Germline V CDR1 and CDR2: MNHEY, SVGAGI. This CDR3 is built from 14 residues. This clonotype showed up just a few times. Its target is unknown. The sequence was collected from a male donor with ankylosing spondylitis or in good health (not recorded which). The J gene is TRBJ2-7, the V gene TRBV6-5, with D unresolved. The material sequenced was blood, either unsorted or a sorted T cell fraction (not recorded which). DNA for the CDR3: TGTGCCAGCAGTTACTCGATACCGGCCTACGAGCAGTACTTC. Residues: CASSYSIPAYEQYF.